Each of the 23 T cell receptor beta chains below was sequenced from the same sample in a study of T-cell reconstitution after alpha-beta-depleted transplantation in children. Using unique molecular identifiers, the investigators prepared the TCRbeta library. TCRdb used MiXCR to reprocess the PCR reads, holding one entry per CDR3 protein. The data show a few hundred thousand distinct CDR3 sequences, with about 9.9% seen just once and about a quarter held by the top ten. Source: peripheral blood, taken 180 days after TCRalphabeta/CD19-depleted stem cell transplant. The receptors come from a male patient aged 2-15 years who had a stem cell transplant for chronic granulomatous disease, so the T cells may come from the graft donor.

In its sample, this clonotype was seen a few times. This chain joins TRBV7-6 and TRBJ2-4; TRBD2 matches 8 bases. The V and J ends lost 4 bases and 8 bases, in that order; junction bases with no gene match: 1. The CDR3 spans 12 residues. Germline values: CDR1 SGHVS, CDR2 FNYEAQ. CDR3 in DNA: TGTGCCAGCAGCTCGGGGGGGGACATTCAGTACTTC. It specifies CASSSGGDIQYF.

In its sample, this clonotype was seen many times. CDR3 DNA: TGCAGTGCTAGTGTGGGGTCCACCGGGGAGCTGTTTTTT. This encodes CSASVGSTGELFF. The chain is built from TRBV20-1 and TRBJ2-2; unclear D gene. Germline V gene sequence: CDR1 DFQATT, CDR2 SNEGSKA (reference sequence). Trimming cost V 3 bases and J 4 bases, with 9 bases left between them. This CDR3 has 13 residues.

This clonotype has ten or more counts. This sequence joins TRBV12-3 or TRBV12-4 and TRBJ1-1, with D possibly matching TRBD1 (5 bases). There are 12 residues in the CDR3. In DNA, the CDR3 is TGTGCTGGGGGGAGGCCGAACACTGAAGCTTTCTTT. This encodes CAGGRPNTEAFF.

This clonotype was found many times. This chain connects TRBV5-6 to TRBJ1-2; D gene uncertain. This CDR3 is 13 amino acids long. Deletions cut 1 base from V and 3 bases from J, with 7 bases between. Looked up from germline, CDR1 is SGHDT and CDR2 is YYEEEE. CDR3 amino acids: CASSLILDYGYTF. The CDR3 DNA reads TGTGCCAGCAGCTTGATTTTGGACTATGGCTACACCTTC.

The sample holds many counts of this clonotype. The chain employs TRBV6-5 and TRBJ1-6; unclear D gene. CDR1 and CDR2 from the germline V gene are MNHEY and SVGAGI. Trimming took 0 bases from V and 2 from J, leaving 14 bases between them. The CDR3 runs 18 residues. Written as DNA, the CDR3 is TGTGCCAGCAGTTACTCGAAGAATCCTGCTACCTATAATTCACCCCTCCACTTT. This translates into CASSYSKNPATYNSPLHF.

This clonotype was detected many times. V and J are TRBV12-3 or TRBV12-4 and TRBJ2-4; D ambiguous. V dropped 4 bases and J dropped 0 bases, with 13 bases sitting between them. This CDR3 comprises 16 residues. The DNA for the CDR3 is TGTGCCAGCAGTTCCATAGAGCGCCTAGCCAAAAACATTCAGTACTTC. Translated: CASSSIERLAKNIQYF.

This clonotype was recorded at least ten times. The CDR3 loop reads CSAREGTSSRAYEQYF. CDR3 in DNA: TGCAGTGCTAGAGAGGGGACTAGCAGCCGTGCCTACGAGCAGTACTTC. V gene TRBV20-1 combines with J gene TRBJ2-7; TRBD2 aligns across 9 bases. CDR1 is DFQATT, CDR2 SNEGSKA, per germline (reference sequence). The CDR3 totals 16 residues. V was pared by 0 bases and J by 2 bases, with 8 bases of the junction left unmatched.

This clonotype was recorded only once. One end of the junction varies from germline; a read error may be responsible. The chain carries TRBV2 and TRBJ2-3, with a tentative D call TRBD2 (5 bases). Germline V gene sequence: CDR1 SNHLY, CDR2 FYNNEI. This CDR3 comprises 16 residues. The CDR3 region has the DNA TGTGTCAGCAGCTTGGTACGGGAAACTAGCACAGATACGCAGTATTTT. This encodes CVSSLVRETSTDTQYF.

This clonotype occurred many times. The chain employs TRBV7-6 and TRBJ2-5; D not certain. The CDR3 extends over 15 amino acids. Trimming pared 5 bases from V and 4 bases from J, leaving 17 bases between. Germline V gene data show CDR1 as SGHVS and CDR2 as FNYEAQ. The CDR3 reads CASSRWTSALETQYF. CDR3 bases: TGTGCCAGCAGCCGGTGGACCTCCGCACTAGAGACCCAGTACTTC.

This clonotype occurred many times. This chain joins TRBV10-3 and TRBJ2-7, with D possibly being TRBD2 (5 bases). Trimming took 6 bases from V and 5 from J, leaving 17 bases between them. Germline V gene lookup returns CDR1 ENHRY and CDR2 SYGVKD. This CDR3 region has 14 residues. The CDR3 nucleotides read TGTGCCATCAGCGATTGGGCTGAGAGGGACGAGCAGTACTTC. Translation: CAISDWAERDEQYF.

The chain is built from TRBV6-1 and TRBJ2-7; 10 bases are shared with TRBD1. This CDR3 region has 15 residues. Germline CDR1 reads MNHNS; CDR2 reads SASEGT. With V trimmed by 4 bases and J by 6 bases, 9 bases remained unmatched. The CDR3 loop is CASSGRQGAGSEQYF. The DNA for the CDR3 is TGTGCCAGCAGTGGGAGACAGGGGGCTGGATCCGAGCAGTACTTC.

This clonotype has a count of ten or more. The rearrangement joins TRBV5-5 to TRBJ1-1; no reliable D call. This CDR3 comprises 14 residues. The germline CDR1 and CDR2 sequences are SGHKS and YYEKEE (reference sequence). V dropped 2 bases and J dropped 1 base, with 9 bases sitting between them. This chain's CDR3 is CASSFMGRNTEAFF. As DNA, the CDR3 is TGTGCCAGCAGCTTCATGGGAAGGAACACTGAAGCTTTCTTT.

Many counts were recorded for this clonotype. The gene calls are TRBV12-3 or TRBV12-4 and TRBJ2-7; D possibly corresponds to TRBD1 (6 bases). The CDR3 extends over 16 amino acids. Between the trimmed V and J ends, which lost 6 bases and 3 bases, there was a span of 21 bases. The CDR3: CASSAQMTGHIYEQYF. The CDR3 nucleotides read TGTGCCAGCAGCGCTCAAATGACAGGCCACATCTACGAGCAGTACTTC.

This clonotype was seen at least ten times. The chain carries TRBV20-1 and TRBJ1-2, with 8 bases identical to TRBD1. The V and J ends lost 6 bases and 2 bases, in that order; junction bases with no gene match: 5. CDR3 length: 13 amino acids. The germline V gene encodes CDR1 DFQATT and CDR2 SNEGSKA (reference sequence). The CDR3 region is CSAGQGTNYGYTF. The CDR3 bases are TGCAGTGCCGGACAGGGAACCAACTATGGCTACACCTTC.

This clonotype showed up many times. CDR3 sequence: CASSLARRENTGELFF. For the CDR3, the DNA is TGCGCCAGCAGCTTGGCCAGAAGAGAGAACACCGGGGAGCTGTTTTTT. The genes are TRBV5-1 and TRBJ2-2; D unresolved. CDR3 length: 16 residues. The V end lost 0 bases, the J end lost 1 base, and 10 bases lay between the germline ends. Germline CDR1 reads SGHRS; CDR2 reads YFSETQ. Using reference TRBV5-1 and TRBJ2-2 for the parts outside the CDR3, the full variable domain is KAGVTQTPRYLIKTRGQQVTLSCSPISGHRSVSWYQQTPGQGLQFLFEYFSETQRNKGNFPGRFSGRQFSNSRSEMNVSTLELGDSALYLCASSLARRENTGELFFGEGSRLTVL.

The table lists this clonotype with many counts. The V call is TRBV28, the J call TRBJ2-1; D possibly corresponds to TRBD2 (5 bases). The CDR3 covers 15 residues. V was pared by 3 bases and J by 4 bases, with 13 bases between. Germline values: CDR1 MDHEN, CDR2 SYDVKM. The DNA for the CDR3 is TGTGCCAGCAGTTTGGTAAGCGGTTTGTACAATGAGCAGTTCTTC. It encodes CASSLVSGLYNEQFF.

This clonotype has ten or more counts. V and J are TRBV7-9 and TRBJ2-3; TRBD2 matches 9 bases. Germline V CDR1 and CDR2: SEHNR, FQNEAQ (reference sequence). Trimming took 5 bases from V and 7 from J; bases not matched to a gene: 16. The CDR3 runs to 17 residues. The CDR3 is CASSPPLREGHGYTQYF. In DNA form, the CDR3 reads TGTGCCAGCAGCCCCCCCTTGCGGGAGGGACACGGGTATACGCAGTATTTT.

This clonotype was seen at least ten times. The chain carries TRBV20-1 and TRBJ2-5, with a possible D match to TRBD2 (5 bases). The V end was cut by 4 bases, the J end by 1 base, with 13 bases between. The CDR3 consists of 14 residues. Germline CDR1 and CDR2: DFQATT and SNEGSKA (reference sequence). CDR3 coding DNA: TGCAGTGCTAAGGTCAGCGGTGTCCAAGAGACCCAGTACTTC. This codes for CSAKVSGVQETQYF.

The CDR3 spells CSATIRDSGNQPQHF. Here the CDR3 DNA reads TGCAGTGCTACAATCCGGGACAGTGGCAATCAGCCCCAGCATTTT. This rearrangement joins TRBV20-1 to TRBJ1-5; 7 bases map to TRBD1. Germline CDR1 and CDR2: DFQATT and SNEGSKA (reference sequence). Losses at the gene ends were 4 bases for V and 2 bases for J; bases not matched to a gene: 8. The CDR3 contains 15 residues.

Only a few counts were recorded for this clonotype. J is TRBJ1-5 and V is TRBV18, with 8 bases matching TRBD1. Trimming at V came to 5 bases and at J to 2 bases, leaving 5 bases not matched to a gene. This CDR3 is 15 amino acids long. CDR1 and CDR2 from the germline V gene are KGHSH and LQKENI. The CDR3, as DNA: TGTGCCAGCTCAGGACAGGGTGTCGGCAATCAGCCCCAGCATTTT. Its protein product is CASSGQGVGNQPQHF. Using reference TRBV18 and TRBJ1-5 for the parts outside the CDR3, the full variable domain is NAGVMQNPRHLVRRRGQEARLRCSPMKGHSHVYWYRQLPEEGLKFMVYLQKENIIDESGMPKERFSAEFPKEGPSILRIQQVVRGDSAAYFCASSGQGVGNQPQHFGDGTRLSIL.

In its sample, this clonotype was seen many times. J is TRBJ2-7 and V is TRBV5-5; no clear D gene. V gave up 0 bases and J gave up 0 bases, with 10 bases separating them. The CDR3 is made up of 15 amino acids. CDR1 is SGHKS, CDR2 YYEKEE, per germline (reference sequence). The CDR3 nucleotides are TGTGCCAGCAGCTTGGAACCTCTCAGCTCCTACGAGCAGTACTTC. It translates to CASSLEPLSSYEQYF.

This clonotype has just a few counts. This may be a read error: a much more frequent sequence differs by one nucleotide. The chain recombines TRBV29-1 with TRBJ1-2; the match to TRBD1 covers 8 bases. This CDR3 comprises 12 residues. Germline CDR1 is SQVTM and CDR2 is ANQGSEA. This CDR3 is CSVWTGNYGDTF. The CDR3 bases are TGCAGCGTATGGACAGGGAACTATGGCGACACCTTC.

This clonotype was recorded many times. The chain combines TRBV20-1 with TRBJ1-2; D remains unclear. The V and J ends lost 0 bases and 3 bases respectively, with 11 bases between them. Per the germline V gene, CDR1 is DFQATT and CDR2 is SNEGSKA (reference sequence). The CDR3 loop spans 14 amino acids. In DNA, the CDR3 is TGCAGTGCTAGAGATGACTCAGGCTACTATGGCTACACCTTC. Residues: CSARDDSGYYGYTF.